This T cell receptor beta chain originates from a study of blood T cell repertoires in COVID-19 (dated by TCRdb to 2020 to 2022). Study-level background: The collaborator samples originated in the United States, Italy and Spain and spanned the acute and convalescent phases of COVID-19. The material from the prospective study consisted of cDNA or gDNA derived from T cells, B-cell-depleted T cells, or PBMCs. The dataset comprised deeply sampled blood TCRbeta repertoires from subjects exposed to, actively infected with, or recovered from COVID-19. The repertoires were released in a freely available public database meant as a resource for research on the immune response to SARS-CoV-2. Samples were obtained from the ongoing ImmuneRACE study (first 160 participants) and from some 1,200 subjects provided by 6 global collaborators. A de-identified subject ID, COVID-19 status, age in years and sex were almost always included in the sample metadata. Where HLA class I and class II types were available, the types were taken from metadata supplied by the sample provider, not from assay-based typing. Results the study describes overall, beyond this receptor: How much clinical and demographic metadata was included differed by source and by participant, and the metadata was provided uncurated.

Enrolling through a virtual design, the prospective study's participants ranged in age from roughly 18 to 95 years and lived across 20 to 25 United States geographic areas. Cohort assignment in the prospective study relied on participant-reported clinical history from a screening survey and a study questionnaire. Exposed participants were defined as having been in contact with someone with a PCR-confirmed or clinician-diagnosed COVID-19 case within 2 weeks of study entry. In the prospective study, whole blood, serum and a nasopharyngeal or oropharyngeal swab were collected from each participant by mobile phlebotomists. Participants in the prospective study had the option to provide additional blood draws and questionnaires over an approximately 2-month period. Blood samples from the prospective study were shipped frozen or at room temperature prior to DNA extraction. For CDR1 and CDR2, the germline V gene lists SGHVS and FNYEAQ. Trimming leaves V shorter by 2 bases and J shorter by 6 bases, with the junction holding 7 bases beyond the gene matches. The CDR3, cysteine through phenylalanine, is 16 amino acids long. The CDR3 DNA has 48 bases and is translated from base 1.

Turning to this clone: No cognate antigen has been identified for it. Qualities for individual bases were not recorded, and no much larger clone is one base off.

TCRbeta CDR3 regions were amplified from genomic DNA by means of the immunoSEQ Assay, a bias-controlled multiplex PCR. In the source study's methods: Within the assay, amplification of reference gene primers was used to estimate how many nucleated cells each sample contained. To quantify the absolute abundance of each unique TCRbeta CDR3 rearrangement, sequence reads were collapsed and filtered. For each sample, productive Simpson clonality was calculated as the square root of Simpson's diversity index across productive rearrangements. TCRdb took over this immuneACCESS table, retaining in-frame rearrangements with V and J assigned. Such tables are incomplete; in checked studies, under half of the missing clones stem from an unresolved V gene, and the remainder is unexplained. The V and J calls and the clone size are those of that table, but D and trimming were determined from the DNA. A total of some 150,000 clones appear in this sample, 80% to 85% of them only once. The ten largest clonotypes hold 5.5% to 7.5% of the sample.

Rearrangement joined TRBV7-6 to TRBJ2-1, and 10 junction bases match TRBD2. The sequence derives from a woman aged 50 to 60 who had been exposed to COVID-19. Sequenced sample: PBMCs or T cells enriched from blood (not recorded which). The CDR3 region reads CASSLTSGTLGNEQFF. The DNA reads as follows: TGTGCCAGCAGCTTAACTAGCGGGACTCTAGGCAATGAGCAGTTCTTC.